The 30 T cell receptor beta chains in this list originate from one sample, sequenced in a study of vaccination effects on CD4 cells after COVID-19. For these TCRs, the target antigens are not known. Antigen-specific CD4+ T cells were first expanded with viral peptide pools by the ViraFEST assay and only then sequenced. Culturing for more than 9 days preceded CD4+ T cell isolation. Infection with SARS-CoV-2 occurred in the person between March and December 2020, and PCR confirmed it. Every participant took two doses of the BNT162b2 or mRNA-1273 vaccine. Sequenced by immunoSEQ multiplex PCR; TCRdb stores in-frame clones only, minus some. Altogether some 17,000 clones are present, less than 85% being singletons, with the ten largest covering 15% to 25%. This specimen consisted of CD4+ T cells from PBMCs cultured with SARS-CoV-2 spike peptides, obtained after COVID-19 vaccination. Source of these receptors: a human donor who had a prior SARS-CoV-2 infection.

The chain has TRBV28 and TRBJ2-5; a possible D gene is TRBD2 (6 bases). CDR1 is MDHEN, CDR2 SYDVKM, per germline. Trimming pared 5 bases from V and 2 bases from J, leaving 24 bases between. The CDR3 is made up of 18 amino acids. CDR3 sequence reads: CASSGTAGSRRTQETQYF. The CDR3 DNA reads TGTGCCAGCAGTGGGACTGCGGGATCCCGACGGACACAAGAGACCCAGTACTTC.

The chain couples TRBV14 to TRBJ2-5, with 8 bases aligning to TRBD1. The CDR3 loop spans 14 amino acids. Germline V gene lookup returns CDR1 SGHDN and CDR2 FVKESK. Trimming at V came to 5 bases and at J to 5 bases, leaving 7 bases not matched to a gene. The chain's CDR3 is CASSIGQGFETQYF. Here the CDR3 DNA reads TGTGCCAGCAGCATCGGACAGGGTTTTGAGACCCAGTACTTC.

The rearrangement uses TRBV5-8 and TRBJ2-7, with TRBD2 identical over 7 bases. The CDR3 has 14 amino acids. V was pared by 3 bases and J by 5 bases, with 8 bases of the junction left unmatched. Germline V gives CDR1 SGHTS, CDR2 YDEGEE. The CDR3 protein is CASSWGGLWDEQYF. CDR3 DNA sequence: TGTGCCAGCAGCTGGGGGGGGTTATGGGACGAGCAGTACTTC.

CDR3 sequence reads: CASSPQSTVWNEKLFF. CDR3 in DNA: TGTGCCAGCAGTCCCCAATCCACCGTGTGGAATGAAAAACTGTTTTTT. The V and J genes are TRBV27 and TRBJ1-4; D gene unclear. Germline CDR1 MNHEY, CDR2 SMNVEV (reference sequence). This CDR3 comprises 16 residues. The V end lost 5 bases, the J end lost 5 bases, and 18 bases lay between the germline ends.

The chain uses TRBV5-1 and TRBJ2-3; D is uncertain. The germline V gene encodes CDR1 SGHRS and CDR2 YFSETQ. Trimming cost V 0 bases and J 0 bases, with 5 bases left between them. The length of the CDR3 is 14 residues. The CDR3 is CASSLGGSTDTQYF. The CDR3, as DNA: TGCGCCAGCAGCTTGGGTGGGAGCACAGATACGCAGTATTTT.

This clone is labeled large. V and J are TRBV6-2 or TRBV6-3 and TRBJ1-5; weak D call: TRBD1 (5 bases). Germline V gene lookup returns CDR1 MNHEY and CDR2 SVGEGT. The length of the CDR3 is 13 residues. Trimming removed 0 bases from V and 9 bases from J, with 9 bases in between. In nucleotides, the CDR3 is TGTGCCAGCAGTTACTCGTTGGGGCGGCCCCAGCATTTT. Translating gives CASSYSLGRPQHF.

This chain joins TRBV6-1 and TRBJ2-7; no definite D call. The CDR3 runs 14 residues. V lost 1 base and J 0 bases, leaving 7 bases between the germline ends. Looked up from germline, CDR1 is MNHNS and CDR2 is SASEGT. The CDR3 region is CASSEGVFSYEQYF. DNA for the CDR3: TGTGCCAGCAGTGAAGGGGTCTTCTCCTACGAGCAGTACTTC.

This clone was detected only a few times. The V gene is TRBV2, the J gene TRBJ2-1; 7 bases are shared with TRBD1. CDR3 length: 13 amino acids. Germline lookup yields CDR1 SNHLY and CDR2 FYNNEI. The V and J ends lost 4 bases and 16 bases, in that order; junction bases with no gene match: 13. The chain's CDR3 is CASSATGTAIGFF. CDR3 nucleotides: TGTGCCAGCAGTGCGACCGGGACAGCGATTGGATTCTTC.

The chain joins TRBV6-5 to TRBJ2-7; TRBD1 matches at 7 bases. The length of the CDR3 is 15 residues. Germline CDR1 is MNHEY and CDR2 is SVGAGI. V lost 6 bases, J lost 2 bases, and 10 bases stayed unmatched. The CDR3 is CASSVGQQGTYEQYF. CDR3 DNA: TGTGCCAGCAGCGTGGGGCAACAGGGGACCTACGAGCAGTACTTC.

The V call is TRBV27, the J call TRBJ1-5, with a possible D match to TRBD1 (6 bases). CDR3 length: 13 amino acids. Germline CDR1 is MNHEY and CDR2 is SMNVEV (reference sequence). The V and J ends lost 8 bases and 7 bases respectively, with 15 bases between them. CDR3: CASLLQGKQPQHF. In nucleotides, the CDR3 is TGTGCCAGCCTACTACAGGGAAAACAGCCCCAGCATTTT.

The chain joins TRBV6-1 to TRBJ1-5, with D tentatively TRBD1 (6 bases). This CDR3 spans 15 amino acids. Per germline, CDR1 MNHNS and CDR2 SASEGT. V was trimmed by 2 bases and J by 5 bases, leaving 13 bases between them. CDR3 bases: TGTGCCAGCAGTGAATTCGGGCAGGGGTATCAGCCCCAGCATTTT. Translating gives CASSEFGQGYQPQHF.

The chain recombines TRBV7-2 with TRBJ2-1; D is undetermined. The V gene lost 3 bases and the J gene lost 6 bases, with 12 bases spanning the gap. CDR3 size: 14 residues. From germline, CDR1 is SGHTA and CDR2 FQGNSA. This chain's CDR3 is CASSFGMTGNEQFF. For the CDR3, the DNA is TGTGCCAGCAGCTTTGGGATGACTGGCAATGAGCAGTTCTTC.

V is TRBV4-1 and J is TRBJ1-2; D is perhaps TRBD1 (5 bases). Trimming took off 3 bases at V and 0 bases at J, with 14 bases between the two ends. Looked up from germline, CDR1 is MGHRA and CDR2 is YSYEKL. The CDR3 runs to 16 residues. The CDR3 loop reads CASSHPRQLPNYGYTF. DNA for the CDR3: TGCGCCAGCAGCCACCCCAGACAGCTACCTAACTATGGCTACACCTTC.

The J gene is TRBJ2-2, the V gene TRBV2; D not certain. Germline CDR1 SNHLY, CDR2 FYNNEI. CDR3 size: 13 residues. V was cut by 2 bases and J by 4 bases, with 5 bases left in between. The CDR3 protein is CASSEHGTGELFF. In nucleotides, the CDR3 is TGTGCCAGCAGTGAACACGGCACCGGGGAGCTGTTTTTT.

The chain carries TRBV7-6 and TRBJ2-5, with TRBD1 as a possible D gene (6 bases). Germline lookup yields CDR1 SGHVS and CDR2 FNYEAQ. The CDR3 consists of 15 residues. The V end lost 6 bases, the J end lost 7 bases, and 21 bases lay between the germline ends. Here the CDR3 DNA reads TGTGCCAGCAGTTCCGGGACACCGGAACGGGGGACCCAGTACTTC. Translated: CASSSGTPERGTQYF.

V gene TRBV7-9 combines with J gene TRBJ1-1; no firm D call. This CDR3 is 15 amino acids long. The germline V gene encodes CDR1 SEHNR and CDR2 FQNEAQ (reference sequence). The V and J ends lost 4 bases and 6 bases respectively, with 18 bases between them. The CDR3 here is CASSSGTYGAAEAFF. DNA for the CDR3: TGTGCCAGCAGCTCGGGAACGTATGGAGCTGCTGAAGCTTTCTTT.

The gene calls are TRBV9 and TRBJ2-3, with 8 bases lining up with TRBD1. There are 16 residues in the CDR3. CDR1 SGDLS and CDR2 YYNGEE come from the germline V gene. The V segment lost 4 bases and the J segment 10 bases; nucleotides outside the gene matches: 17. The CDR3 nucleotides are TGTGCCAGCAGCACCAGGACAGGGTTATTTTCAGGGGCGCAGTATTTT. Its translation is CASSTRTGLFSGAQYF.

The genes are TRBV2 and TRBJ2-3; D possibly corresponds to TRBD2 (7 bases). The CDR3 loop spans 14 amino acids. Trimming removed 10 bases at V and 6 bases at J, with 20 bases between. In germline, CDR1 is SNHLY, CDR2 FYNNEI. The DNA of the CDR3 is TGTGCCATTAACACGGAGGGGGGGGCGGATACGCAGTATTTT. Its protein is CAINTEGGADTQYF.

The chain joins TRBV6-5 to TRBJ1-2; 8 bases are shared with TRBD1. In germline, CDR1 is MNHEY, CDR2 SVGAGI. The CDR3 covers 13 residues. After removal of 6 bases from V and 7 bases from J, the junction contained 7 bases not matched to a gene. CDR3: CASRQQGEGGYTF. Written as DNA, the CDR3 is TGTGCCAGCAGACAACAGGGGGAGGGTGGCTACACCTTC.

The chain carries TRBV9 and TRBJ2-2; possibly TRBD1 for D (6 bases). CDR3 size: 14 residues. CDR1 SGDLS and CDR2 YYNGEE come from the germline V gene. Between the trimmed V and J ends, which lost 4 bases and 3 bases, there was a span of 10 bases. The CDR3 nucleotides are TGTGCCAGCAGCCGAGCAGGGGACACCGGGGAGCTGTTTTTT. Its translation: CASSRAGDTGELFF.

The rearrangement joins TRBV12-3 or TRBV12-4 to TRBJ1-5; D ambiguous. The CDR3 runs to 13 residues. The V and J ends lost 2 bases and 2 bases respectively, with 4 bases between them. The CDR3 loop reads CASSLLGNQPQHF. The CDR3 DNA sequence: TGTGCCAGCAGTTTATTGGGCAATCAGCCCCAGCATTTT.

Only a few counts were recorded for this clone. CDR3 coding DNA: TGTGCCAGCAGCGTAGGGCCCAGCGGGAGCAATGAGCAGTTCTTC. It encodes CASSVGPSGSNEQFF. The chain is built from TRBV9 and TRBJ2-1, with TRBD2 identical over 8 bases. Germline values: CDR1 SGDLS, CDR2 YYNGEE. The CDR3 contains 15 residues. With 0 bases clipped from V and 6 bases from J, the junction kept 5 bases outside the gene matches.

This chain uses TRBV27 with TRBJ2-7, with D possibly being TRBD1 (5 bases). Per germline, CDR1 MNHEY and CDR2 SMNVEV (reference sequence). The CDR3 extends over 14 amino acids. With 5 bases removed from V and 0 bases from J, the gap between germline ends came to 11 bases. The CDR3 spells CASSLSRDSYEQYF. In DNA, the CDR3 is TGTGCCAGCAGTCTTAGCAGGGACTCCTACGAGCAGTACTTC.

The rearrangement joins TRBV7-9 to TRBJ1-1; maybe TRBD1 (5 bases). This CDR3 region has 14 residues. Germline CDR1 and CDR2: SEHNR and FQNEAQ (reference sequence). V gave up 4 bases and J gave up 1 base, with 10 bases separating them. CDR3 DNA: TGTGCCAGCAGCTCATGGGGGAAGAACACTGAAGCTTTCTTT. Translation gives CASSSWGKNTEAFF. Full variable domain (remainder filled in from reference TRBV7-9 and TRBJ1-1): DTGVSQNPRHKITKRGQNVTFRCDPISEHNRLYWYRQTLGQGPEFLTYFQNEAQLEKSRLLSDRFSAERPKGSFSTLEIQRTEQGDSAMYLCASSSWGKNTEAFFGQGTRLTVV.

This clone was observed a few times. The chain recombines TRBV4-2 with TRBJ2-5; D is unclear. Per germline, CDR1 LGHNA and CDR2 YNFKEQ. Between the trimmed V and J ends, which lost 0 bases and 2 bases, there was a span of 4 bases. This CDR3 has 13 residues. The CDR3 here is CASSQDRQETQYF. The CDR3 nucleotides read TGTGCCAGCAGCCAAGACAGACAAGAGACCCAGTACTTC.

The gene calls are TRBV5-5 and TRBJ2-7, with D possibly TRBD1 on 6 matching bases. V lost 1 base and J 5 bases, leaving 10 bases between the germline ends. Germline lookup yields CDR1 SGHKS and CDR2 YYEKEE (reference sequence). This CDR3 spans 13 amino acids. Written as DNA, the CDR3 is TGTGCCAGCAGCTTGACAGGGTCCAACGAGCAGTACTTC. It is translated as CASSLTGSNEQYF.

The CDR3 loop is CASSSSGLTTNEKLFF. CDR3 DNA: TGTGCCAGCAGCTCCAGCGGGTTAACAACTAATGAAAAACTGTTTTTT. J is TRBJ1-4 and V is TRBV11-1; no clear D gene. V was cut by 4 bases and J by 0 bases, with 12 bases left in between. The CDR3 runs to 16 residues. The V gene's germline CDR1 is SGHAT and CDR2 FQDESV (reference sequence).

The chain couples TRBV3-1 (or the pseudogene TRBV3-2) to TRBJ2-5; D is ambiguous. CDR3 length: 12 amino acids. V was clipped by 4 bases and J by 5 bases, with 8 bases between them. Germline lookup yields CDR1 LGHDT and CDR2 YNNKEL (reference sequence). The CDR3 loop reads CASSPLLETQYF. The CDR3 DNA is TGTGCCAGCAGCCCCCTTTTGGAGACCCAGTACTTC.

The sample holds a few counts of this clone. The chain combines TRBV19 with TRBJ2-7; TRBD1 matches at 7 bases. CDR1 is LNHDA, CDR2 SQIVND, per germline (reference sequence). Trimming at V came to 5 bases and at J to 4 bases, leaving 11 bases not matched to a gene. This CDR3 contains 15 residues. The CDR3 coding sequence is TGTGCCAGTAGTGCGCAGCCCGGGACAGTGTACGAGCAGTACTTC. It translates to CASSAQPGTVYEQYF.

The CDR3 DNA sequence: TGTGCCAGCAGCGCCGTAGCGGGGGTTAACACCGGGGAGCTGTTTTTT. This encodes CASSAVAGVNTGELFF. This chain uses TRBV7-3 with TRBJ2-2; 9 bases map to TRBD2. Germline CDR1 reads SGHTA; CDR2 reads FQGTGA. J was trimmed by 2 bases and V by 5 bases; bases with no gene match: 6. CDR3 length: 16 amino acids.